This T cell receptor beta chain was obtained from a study of blood T cell repertoires in COVID-19. For the study at large: Samples representing acute and convalescent COVID-19 were sourced from the United States, Italy and Spain. Nucleic acid was either cDNA or gDNA, and it came from T cells, B-cell-depleted T cells, or PBMCs.

As handled by the study authors: Reference gene primer amplification in the assay estimated nucleated cell counts. The data were produced by immunoSEQ multiplex PCR, yet TCRdb's version contains in-frame clones alone and is incomplete. That table furnishes V, J and clone size, whereas the DNA furnished D and trimming. The sample records more than 35,000 clones, around 89% being singletons. The CDR3 contains 14 residues. V lost 0 bases to trimming and J lost 5 bases, with 11 bases between them. Germline values: CDR1 SGHRS, CDR2 YFSETQ. The rearrangement uses TRBV5-1 and TRBJ2-5, with a tentative D call TRBD1 (5 bases). The clonotype was recovered from a human donor in a cohort sampled during active COVID-19. What was sequenced was peripheral blood. The CDR3 DNA follows: TGCGCCAGCAGCTTGGAAGCAGGGTTGGAGACCCAGTACTTC. Translated, it gives CASSLEAGLETQYF.